The rows below give T cell receptor beta chains drawn from one sample of a study of identical twins. Using its own MiXCR run on the 5' RACE reads, TCRdb lists one record per CDR3 protein. Among about 890,000 distinct CDR3 sequences listed, around an eighth were seen once. These sequences were also reported in another study, on yellow fever vaccine responses in identical twins.

Sequences were obtained from PBMCs. Receptors were obtained from a woman in her late teens or twenties in good health. CDR3s include the opening cysteine and the closing phenylalanine or tryptophan. D genes are given only for firm matches. Clone size is stated in some rows and not others, as once, few, many or a class when expanded.

J: TRBJ2-4
V: TRBV2
D: TRBD1
size: NA
DNA: TGTGCCAGCAACCTACAGGGGGCGGCCAAAAACATTCAGTACTTC
CDR3: CASNLQGAAKNIQYF

J: TRBJ1-5
V: TRBV6-1
D: TRBD1
size: many
DNA: TGTGCCAGCACTAAAGACAGGGTTCACCAGCCCCAGCATTTT
CDR3: CASTKDRVHQPQHF

J: TRBJ2-2
V: TRBV15
D: NA
size: few
DNA: TGTGCCACCAGCAGAGATTCGACATTCTTCGAGACCGGGGAGCTGTTTTTT
CDR3: CATSRDSTFFETGELFF

J: TRBJ2-7
V: TRBV18
D: NA
size: few
DNA: TGTGCCAGCTCACCCTTTCCTCCAGAGACAGCCAAGGTCCCTTCCTACGAGCAGTACTTC
CDR3: CASSPFPPETAKVPSYEQYF

J: TRBJ2-2
V: TRBV2
D: TRBD2
size: many
DNA: TGTGCCAGCAGGGGGGGGGTCCTTTATGTCGCGGGCACCGGGGAGCTGTTTTTT
CDR3: CASRGGVLYVAGTGELFF

J: TRBJ2-1
V: TRBV20-1
D: NA
size: NA
DNA: TGCAGTGCCCCAGCCGACGGGGTCTACAATGAGCAGTTCTTC
CDR3: CSAPADGVYNEQFF

J: TRBJ2-7
V: TRBV5-6
D: TRBD1
size: NA
DNA: TGTGCCAGCAGCCGACCGGGACAGGGCTCCTACGAGCAGTACTTC
CDR3: CASSRPGQGSYEQYF

J: TRBJ1-1
V: TRBV7-2
D: TRBD1
size: few
DNA: TGTGCCAGCACCGATAAGGGGGCGCAAACTGAAGCTTTCTTT
CDR3: CASTDKGAQTEAFF

J: TRBJ2-3
V: TRBV12-3/TRBV12-4
D: NA
size: NA
DNA: TGTGCCAGCACTTCCCTTCCGTGGCGGACAGATACGCAGTATTTT
CDR3: CASTSLPWRTDTQYF

J: TRBJ2-3
V: TRBV20-1
D: NA
size: many
DNA: TGCAGTGCTAGAGGGTTAGAGGGTATGACAGATACGCAGTATTTT
CDR3: CSARGLEGMTDTQYF

J: TRBJ2-3
V: TRBV7-2
D: NA
size: NA
DNA: TGTGCCAGCAGCTCAACGGCAGGGGCTAGAGATACGCAGTATTTT
CDR3: CASSSTAGARDTQYF

J: TRBJ2-5
V: TRBV9
D: TRBD2
size: few
DNA: TGTGCCAGCAGCGTCGGACTAGCGGGAGTAGAGACCCAGTACTTC
CDR3: CASSVGLAGVETQYF

J: TRBJ2-2
V: TRBV27
D: NA
size: few
DNA: TGTGCCAGCAGTTCCCCAGCGAACACCGGGGAGCTGTTTTTT
CDR3: CASSSPANTGELFF

J: TRBJ2-1
V: TRBV7-9
D: NA
size: NA
DNA: TGTGCCAGCAGCTCCTGGACTACCGATGAGCAGTTCTTC
CDR3: CASSSWTTDEQFF

J: TRBJ2-1
V: TRBV24-1
D: TRBD2
size: many
DNA: TGTGCCACCAGTGCTAGCGGCCAGAGCTCCTACAATGAGCAGTTCTTC
CDR3: CATSASGQSSYNEQFF

J: TRBJ2-2
V: TRBV25-1
D: NA
size: few
DNA: TGTGCCAGCAGTGCTAGGGGTAGGGGGAACACCGGGGAGCTGTTTTTT
CDR3: CASSARGRGNTGELFF

J: TRBJ2-3
V: TRBV29-1
D: TRBD2
size: few
DNA: TGCAGCGCAAGGGCTAGCGGAACCACAGATACGCAGTATTTT
CDR3: CSARASGTTDTQYF

J: TRBJ2-1
V: TRBV6-1
D: TRBD2
size: NA
DNA: TGTGCCAGCAGTGAACCGGGAGGTGCCTACAATGAGCAGTTCTTC
CDR3: CASSEPGGAYNEQFF

J: TRBJ2-1
V: TRBV11-3
D: NA
size: few
DNA: TGTGCCAGCAGCTTAGCTCGACCGTCCTACAATGAGCAGTTCTTC
CDR3: CASSLARPSYNEQFF

J: TRBJ2-1
V: TRBV4-1
D: TRBD2
size: NA
DNA: TGCGCCAGCAGCCAAGATCCAGGGCGGGGGGCCTACAATGAGCAGTTCTTC
CDR3: CASSQDPGRGAYNEQFF

J: TRBJ1-1
V: TRBV12-3/TRBV12-4
D: TRBD1
size: few
DNA: TGTGCCAGCAGTTTTTCAGGGGGTATGAACACTGAAGCTTTCTTT
CDR3: CASSFSGGMNTEAFF

J: TRBJ2-7
V: TRBV3-1
D: NA
size: once
DNA: TGTGCCAGCAGCCAATCGCGACAGGGAGGGCAGTACTTC
CDR3: CASSQSRQGGQYF

J: TRBJ1-1
V: TRBV12-3/TRBV12-4
D: TRBD1
size: NA
DNA: TGTGCCAGCAGTCCGCGGACAGGGGGCAGCTCTGAAGCTTTCTTT
CDR3: CASSPRTGGSSEAFF